This T cell receptor beta chain is drawn from a study of blood T cell repertoires in COVID-19. Study-level background: From T cells, B-cell-depleted T cells, or PBMCs came the material, which was cDNA or gDNA.

Germline values: CDR1 SEHNR, CDR2 FQNEAQ (reference sequence). The CDR3 length is 15 residues. The ends lost 7 bases at V and 6 bases at J; junction bases unmatched: 10. Original analysis: Amplification of reference gene primers provided the estimated nucleated cell counts. The data were produced by immunoSEQ multiplex PCR, yet TCRdb's version contains in-frame clones alone and is incomplete. The V and J calls and clone size were taken over from that table, and D and trimming were inferred from the DNA. The table has roughly 98,000 clones, less than 85% seen once. Sequencing was carried out using peripheral blood. The sequence came from a man between 65 and 80 years old with active or convalescent COVID-19. The chain couples TRBV7-9 to TRBJ2-2; TRBD1 matches at 8 bases. The CDR3 nucleotides are TGTGCCAGCAACACGATCCAGGGGGCCCCCGGGGAGCTGTTTTTT. Translated, it gives CASNTIQGAPGELFF.